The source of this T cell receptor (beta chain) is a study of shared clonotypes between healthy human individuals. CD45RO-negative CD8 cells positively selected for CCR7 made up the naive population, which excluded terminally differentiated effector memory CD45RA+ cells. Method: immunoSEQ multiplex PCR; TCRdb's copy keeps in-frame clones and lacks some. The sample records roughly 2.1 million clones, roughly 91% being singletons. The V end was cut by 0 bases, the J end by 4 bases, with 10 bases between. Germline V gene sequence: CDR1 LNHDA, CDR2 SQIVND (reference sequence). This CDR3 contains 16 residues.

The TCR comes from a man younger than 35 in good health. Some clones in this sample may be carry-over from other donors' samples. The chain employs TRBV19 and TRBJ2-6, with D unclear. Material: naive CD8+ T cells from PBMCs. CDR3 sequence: CASSIDGAVGANVLTF. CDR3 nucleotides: TGTGCCAGTAGTATAGACGGAGCTGTCGGGGCCAACGTCCTGACTTTC.